These 14 T cell receptor beta chains came from one sample sequenced in a study of identical twins. TCRdb recomputed calls from the 5' RACE reads with MiXCR, one row per CDR3 protein. The profile covers 230,000 or so distinct CDR3 sequences, with approximately 8.6% appearing a single time and roughly 3% taken by the ten largest. These data also formed part of another study, on yellow fever vaccine responses in identical twins.

Sequencing was done on a sample of CD8+ T cells sorted from blood. These receptors came from a woman younger than 35 in good health.

This clonotype came up many times. The chain combines TRBV28 with TRBJ2-7; D possibly corresponds to TRBD2 (5 bases). CDR1 is MDHEN, CDR2 SYDVKM, per germline. V lost 4 bases and J 4 bases, leaving 20 bases between the germline ends. The CDR3 is 16 amino acids. CDR3 sequence (DNA): TGTGCCAGCAGTTCCCGATCAGGACTCCCCAAATACGAGCAGTACTTC. The encoded protein is CASSSRSGLPKYEQYF.

In this sample, this clonotype turned up a few times. The gene calls are TRBV4-1 and TRBJ2-3; the match to TRBD2 covers 8 bases. This CDR3 comprises 19 residues. Trimming cost V 1 base and J 3 bases; bases outside gene matches: 15. Germline loops: CDR1 MGHRA, CDR2 YSYEKL. CDR3 sequence: CASSQVARGGLAGTDTQYF. The CDR3 coding sequence is TGCGCCAGCAGCCAAGTGGCCCGAGGAGGACTAGCTGGGACAGATACGCAGTATTTT.

This clonotype has only a few counts. This chain uses TRBV28 with TRBJ2-3; maybe TRBD1 (6 bases). The germline gives CDR1 MDHEN, CDR2 SYDVKM. The CDR3 runs to 15 residues. V was clipped by 4 bases and J by 1 base, with 12 bases between them. CDR3 region: CASSYRDFGTDTQYF. CDR3 sequence (DNA): TGTGCCAGCAGTTACAGGGATTTTGGCACAGATACGCAGTATTTT.

This clonotype was observed a few times. The rearrangement joins TRBV5-1 to TRBJ2-1; 8 nucleotides match TRBD2. Germline V CDR1 and CDR2: SGHRS, YFSETQ. The CDR3 contains 14 residues. V was clipped by 0 bases and J by 8 bases; unmatched bases: 4. The DNA for the CDR3 is TGCGCCAGCAGCTTGGCCGGGGGGGTTGATGAGCAGTTCTTC. Translation gives CASSLAGGVDEQFF.

Ten or more counts support this clonotype. The chain employs TRBV15 and TRBJ2-3; the match to TRBD2 covers 9 bases. V dropped 3 bases and J dropped 2; count of bases not matched to a gene: 6. This CDR3 contains 16 residues. Germline-derived CDR1 and CDR2 are LNHNV and YYDKDF (reference sequence). Here the CDR3 DNA reads TGTGCCACCAGCAGCTTAGCGGGGGCCGACACAGATACGCAGTATTTT. Its translation: CATSSLAGADTDTQYF. Looking up the rest from reference TRBV15 and TRBJ2-3 gives the full variable domain: DAMVIQNPRYQVTQFGKPVTLSCSQTLNHNVMYWYQQKSSQAPKLLFHYYDKDFNNEADTPDNFQSRRPNTSFCFLDIRSPGLGDTAMYLCATSSLAGADTDTQYFGPGTRLTVL.

The genes are TRBV4-2 and TRBJ1-2; D gene ambiguous. The CDR3 covers 14 residues. Germline V CDR1 and CDR2: LGHNA, YNFKEQ. V lost 0 bases and J 2 bases, leaving 7 bases between the germline ends. The CDR3 DNA reads TGTGCCAGCAGCCAAGATGACTCGAACTATGGCTACACCTTC. Protein product: CASSQDDSNYGYTF.

This clonotype came up many times. The DNA for the CDR3 is TGTGCCAGCAGCTTAGGGCCCTTCTACGAGCAGTACTTC. It translates to CASSLGPFYEQYF. The rearrangement links TRBV7-6 to TRBJ2-7; no definite D call. Between the trimmed V and J ends, which lost 1 base and 3 bases, there was a span of 7 bases. This CDR3 spans 13 amino acids. Germline V gene sequence: CDR1 SGHVS, CDR2 FNYEAQ.

This clonotype was counted ten times or more. V usage is TRBV10-3 and J usage is TRBJ1-1; D remains unclear. The CDR3 contains 12 residues. V lost 11 bases and J lost 5, with 15 bases in between. Germline loops: CDR1 ENHRY, CDR2 SYGVKD. The chain's CDR3 is CASRSGSTEAFF. Here the CDR3 DNA reads TGTGCCTCCCGAAGTGGGTCGACTGAAGCTTTCTTT.

A few counts support this clonotype. The genes are TRBV27 and TRBJ2-3, with D possibly matching TRBD1 (6 bases). This CDR3 is built from 18 residues. CDR1 and CDR2 (germline): MNHEY, SMNVEV (reference sequence). The ends were cut back, 1 base at V and 2 bases at J, with 19 bases in the middle. This CDR3 reads CASSLFSDPGAATDTQYF. In nucleotides, the CDR3 is TGTGCCAGCAGTTTATTCTCCGATCCAGGGGCTGCCACAGATACGCAGTATTTT.

The chain has TRBV7-8 and TRBJ2-1; 7 bases match TRBD2. The CDR3 spans 16 residues. Germline assignment: CDR1 SGHVS and CDR2 FQNEAQ. J lost 7 bases, V lost 4 bases, and 13 bases had no gene match. The chain's CDR3 is CASSSLNGGRGNEQFF. CDR3 bases: TGTGCCAGCAGCTCGTTGAACGGGGGGAGGGGAAATGAGCAGTTCTTC.

This clonotype was counted ten times or more. The chain is built from TRBV24-1 and TRBJ2-7; possibly TRBD1 for D (5 bases). Germline V gene lookup returns CDR1 KGHDR and CDR2 SFDVKD. V was trimmed by 5 bases and J by 4 bases, leaving 11 bases between them. The CDR3 loop spans 13 amino acids. CDR3 in DNA: TGTGCCACCAGTGTGGCTCAGGGTTACGAGCAGTACTTC. This gives the protein CATSVAQGYEQYF.

The CDR3: CASSPLAGRNTDTQYF. DNA for the CDR3: TGTGCCAGCAGTCCTTTAGCGGGGCGGAACACAGATACGCAGTATTTT. V usage is TRBV27 and J usage is TRBJ2-3; 8 bases match TRBD2. The ends lost 5 bases at V and 2 bases at J; junction bases unmatched: 9. The CDR3 consists of 16 residues. The germline V gene has CDR1 MNHEY and CDR2 SMNVEV (reference sequence).

The V and J genes are TRBV5-1 and TRBJ2-7; D may correspond to TRBD1 or TRBD2 (5 bases each). V lost 4 bases and J 6 bases, leaving 20 bases between the germline ends. This CDR3 is 15 amino acids long. Germline V CDR1 and CDR2: SGHRS, YFSETQ. Here the CDR3 reads CASSGDGGRSSEQYF. The DNA of the CDR3 is TGCGCCAGCAGCGGGGACGGAGGACGATCGTCCGAGCAGTACTTC.

The V gene is TRBV7-9, the J gene TRBJ1-2; D gene unclear. Between the trimmed V and J ends, which lost 5 bases and 5 bases, there was a span of 18 bases. This CDR3 has 15 amino acids. CDR1 is SEHNR and CDR2 is FQNEAQ in the germline V gene (reference sequence). CDR3 protein: CASSPAGRAWYGYTF. The CDR3 bases are TGTGCCAGCAGCCCGGCGGGGAGGGCCTGGTATGGCTACACCTTC.